The 16 T cell receptor beta chains given below trace back to one sample, sequenced in a study of CD8+ T cells in alopecia areata. In each case, RNA was isolated and then reverse transcribed into cDNA as the sequencing template. The method was immunoSEQ multiplex PCR; TCRdb's version includes in-frame clones alone and lacks a portion of them. The sample has 110,000 to 150,000 clones, 54% seen once. The treatment denotes: oral pan-JAK inhibitor, 5-10 mg twice daily. Specimen: CD8+ T cells sorted from blood, collected at week 4, from a patient treated with tofacitinib. The receptors here all came from a human donor with alopecia areata.

This chain connects TRBV7-6 to TRBJ2-1, with D possibly matching TRBD2 (5 bases). Trimming left V 3 bases short and J 1 base short, with 13 bases between. This CDR3 comprises 16 residues. Germline assignment: CDR1 SGHVS and CDR2 FNYEAQ. This CDR3 is CASSFPRSGSYNEQFF. CDR3 nucleotide sequence: TGTGCCAGCAGCTTCCCTAGGAGCGGATCCTACAATGAGCAGTTCTTC.

Comments on this clone: Other DNA sequences in this specimen translate into the identical CDR3. The V call is TRBV29-1, the J call TRBJ2-1; no reliable D call. Trimming cost V 4 bases and J 6 bases, with 4 bases left between them. The germline gives CDR1 SQVTM, CDR2 ANQGSEA. The CDR3 runs 10 residues. CDR3 nucleotide sequence: TGCAGCGTTGTAGGCAATGAGCAGTTCTTC. It is translated as CSVVGNEQFF.

CDR3 sequence: CASSSTGTGDYEQYF. The CDR3 DNA sequence: TGTGCCAGCAGTTCAACCGGGACAGGGGACTACGAGCAGTACTTC. This sequence joins TRBV27 and TRBJ2-7; the match to TRBD1 covers 10 bases. CDR1 and CDR2 from the germline V gene are MNHEY and SMNVEV (reference sequence). This CDR3 has 15 residues. Trimming cost V 4 bases and J 3 bases; bases outside gene matches: 6.

This clone was detected only a few times. The rearrangement joins TRBV4-1 to TRBJ2-7; 9 bases line up with TRBD1. The CDR3 extends over 17 amino acids. Looked up from germline, CDR1 is MGHRA and CDR2 is YSYEKL. With 0 bases clipped from V and 5 bases from J, the junction kept 11 bases outside the gene matches. CDR3 region: CASSQDFAGQGLHEQYF. CDR3 DNA: TGCGCCAGCAGCCAAGATTTCGCAGGACAGGGGTTACACGAGCAGTACTTC.

The genes are TRBV4-2 and TRBJ2-2; 12 nucleotides agree with TRBD2. The germline CDR1 and CDR2 sequences are LGHNA and YNFKEQ. The V gene end was trimmed by 5 bases and the J gene end by 4 bases; junction bases not matched to a gene: 8. CDR3 length: 17 residues. The CDR3: CASSKLAGGRSTGELFF. The CDR3 coding sequence is TGTGCCAGCAGCAAACTAGCGGGGGGTCGGAGCACCGGGGAGCTGTTTTTT.

This clone showed up many times. This chain's CDR3 is CASSPPGEGEEQYF. The CDR3 DNA is TGTGCCAGCAGCCCCCCAGGGGAGGGGGAAGAGCAGTACTTC. The V and J genes are TRBV7-9 and TRBJ2-7, with D maybe TRBD2 (7 bases). CDR1 and CDR2 (germline): SEHNR, FQNEAQ (reference sequence). The germline V and J ends were trimmed by 5 bases and 7 bases, with 18 bases remaining between them. The CDR3 has 14 amino acids.

This clone turned up a few times. V is TRBV7-8 and J is TRBJ2-4; D perhaps matches TRBD1 (5 bases). Trimming stripped 1 base from V and 7 bases from J, with 14 bases between. In germline, CDR1 is SGHVS, CDR2 FQNEAQ. The CDR3 is 15 residues long. The CDR3, as DNA: TGTGCCAGCAGCTTAGATCAGGGATTTATGAACATTCAGTACTTC. Its protein product is CASSLDQGFMNIQYF. The full variable domain, in which reference TRBV7-8 and TRBJ2-4 provide the parts outside the CDR3, is GAGVSQSPRYKVAKRGQDVALRCDPISGHVSLFWYQQALGQGPEFLTYFQNEAQLDKSGLPSDRFFAERPEGSVSTLKIQRTQQEDSAVYLCASSLDQGFMNIQYFGAGTRLSVL.

CDR3 in amino acids: CSVEGSEQGDSYEQYF. The DNA for the CDR3 is TGCAGCGTTGAAGGTTCGGAGCAGGGTGACTCCTACGAGCAGTACTTC. This chain links TRBV29-1 with TRBJ2-7; a possible D gene is TRBD1 (5 bases). Trimming removed 1 base from V and 0 bases from J, with 16 bases in between. The germline CDR1 and CDR2 sequences are SQVTM and ANQGSEA. The length of the CDR3 is 16 residues.

This clone was picked up a small number of times. J is TRBJ2-3 and V is TRBV28; D possibly corresponds to TRBD1 (5 bases). This CDR3 has 13 amino acids. Trimming pared 6 bases from V and 6 bases from J, leaving 13 bases between. Germline V gene data show CDR1 as MDHEN and CDR2 as SYDVKM. The CDR3 loop is CASRATVGDTQYF. CDR3 DNA: TGTGCCAGCAGGGCGACAGTGGGGGATACGCAGTATTTT.

J is TRBJ2-5 and V is TRBV6-1; TRBD2 is a possible D gene (6 bases). Germline values: CDR1 MNHNS, CDR2 SASEGT. CDR3 length: 15 amino acids. Trimming cost V 0 bases and J 2 bases, with 10 bases left between them. The CDR3: CASSEARAGQETQYF. The CDR3 coding sequence is TGTGCCAGCAGTGAAGCGCGAGCGGGTCAAGAGACCCAGTACTTC.

The chain is built from TRBV5-6 and TRBJ1-5; D is ambiguous. V was trimmed by 5 bases and J by 1 base, leaving 16 bases between them. This CDR3 has 16 amino acids. The V gene's germline CDR1 is SGHDT and CDR2 YYEEEE. The CDR3 region has the DNA TGTGCCAGCAGTTCGGGAGGGTACGGGAGCAATCAGCCCCAGCATTTT. It codes for CASSSGGYGSNQPQHF.

The J gene is TRBJ1-6, the V gene TRBV27; the D gene is possibly TRBD1 (6 bases). Germline V lookup: CDR1 MNHEY, CDR2 SMNVEV (reference sequence). The CDR3 runs 14 residues. Trimming cost V 6 bases and J 8 bases, with 14 bases left between them. The CDR3 is CASSPTGGDSPLHF. As DNA, the CDR3 is TGTGCCAGCAGCCCGACAGGTGGGGATTCACCCCTCCACTTT.

The J gene is TRBJ2-2, the V gene TRBV9; the D is unclear. The CDR3 is 13 amino acids. Deletions cut 0 bases from V and 6 bases from J, with 6 bases between. Germline CDR1 is SGDLS and CDR2 is YYNGEE. CDR3 DNA: TGTGCCAGCAGCGTAGATGCGCCCGGGGAGCTGTTTTTT. Residues: CASSVDAPGELFF.

The chain couples TRBV30 to TRBJ2-3; 10 positions agree with TRBD2. Germline CDR1 and CDR2: GTSNPN and SVGIG (reference sequence). The CDR3 sequence is 16 residues long. V lost 2 bases to trimming and J lost 5 bases; unmatched junction nucleotides: 10. The CDR3 here is CAWSPSGGADGDTQYF. The CDR3 DNA is TGTGCCTGGAGTCCAAGCGGGGGGGCCGATGGAGATACGCAGTATTTT.

V and J are TRBV7-9 and TRBJ2-7; perhaps TRBD2 as D (6 bases). Germline assignment: CDR1 SEHNR and CDR2 FQNEAQ (reference sequence). The CDR3 covers 18 residues. Trimming cost V 5 bases and J 6 bases, with 29 bases left between them. DNA for the CDR3: TGTGCCAGCAGCCCTTCCGTGCTCTTGGGGAGGTACCTAGGCGAGCAGTACTTC. Encoded protein: CASSPSVLLGRYLGEQYF.

This chain uses TRBV7-9 with TRBJ2-6; D is undetermined. The CDR3 loop spans 13 amino acids. Germline CDR1 is SEHNR and CDR2 is FQNEAQ (reference sequence). V was cut by 7 bases and J by 0 bases, with 4 bases left in between. CDR3 sequence: CASTDSGANVLTF. The CDR3 region has the DNA TGTGCCAGCACAGACTCTGGGGCCAACGTCCTGACTTTC.